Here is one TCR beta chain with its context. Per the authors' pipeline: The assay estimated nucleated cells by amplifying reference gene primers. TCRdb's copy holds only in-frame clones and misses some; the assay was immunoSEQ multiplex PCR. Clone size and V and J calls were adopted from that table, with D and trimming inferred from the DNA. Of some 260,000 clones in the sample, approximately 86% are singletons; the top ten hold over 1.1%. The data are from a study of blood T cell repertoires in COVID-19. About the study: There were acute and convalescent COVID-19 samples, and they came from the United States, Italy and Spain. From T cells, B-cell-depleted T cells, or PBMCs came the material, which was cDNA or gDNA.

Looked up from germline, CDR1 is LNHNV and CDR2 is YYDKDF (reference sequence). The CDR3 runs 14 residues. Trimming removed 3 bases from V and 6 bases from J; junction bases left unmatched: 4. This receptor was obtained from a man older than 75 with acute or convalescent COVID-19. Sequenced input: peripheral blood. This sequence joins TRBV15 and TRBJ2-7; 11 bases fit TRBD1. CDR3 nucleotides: TGTGCCACCAGCAGTGGGACAGGGGGAGGCGAGCAGTACTTC. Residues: CATSSGTGGGEQYF.